This TCR beta chain comes out of a study of shared clonotypes between healthy human individuals. The wider study: With ages of 18 to 49, the donors were two women and a few men.

Germline CDR1 SGHDN, CDR2 FVKESK. After removal of 4 bases from V and 8 bases from J, the junction contained 15 bases not matched to a gene. The CDR3 is 16 amino acids. Cells designated naive CD8 were CD45RO-negative and were positively selected for CCR7, with terminally differentiated effector memory CD45RA+ cells excluded. Comments on this clone: Its antigen is unknown.

Study-wide results and caveats: Of the naive CD4 clonotypes, around 4.7% were shared across several donors.

In the authors' methods: As immunoSEQ supplied junction-only sequences (without quality scores), filtering differed. Measured with immunoSEQ multiplex PCR; TCRdb has only the in-frame clones, and not every one. V and J calls and clone size are copied from that table; D and trimming were computed from the DNA. The table records around 1,900,000 clones, just under 95% of them present only once. This clonotype was obtained from a man aged 18 to 30 in good health. Some clones in this sample may be carry-over from other donors' samples. The V and J genes are TRBV14 and TRBJ1-2, with TRBD1 matching 8 bases. Sequenced: naive CD8+ T cells from PBMCs. CDR3: CASSLTPGGGKKGYTF. CDR3 sequence (DNA): TGTGCCAGCAGCCTTACTCCAGGGGGCGGCAAAAAGGGCTACACCTTC.